One sample yielded the 11 T cell receptor beta chains listed below, sequenced in a study of shared clonotypes between healthy human individuals. The naive CD8 fraction comprised CD45RO-negative cells positively selected for CCR7 and excluded terminally differentiated effector memory CD45RA+ cells. This table comes from immunoSEQ multiplex PCR, and its TCRdb copy is limited to in-frame clones, with some not included. The data contain 800,000 to 950,000 clones, 90% to 98% of them singletons. Sequenced: naive CD8+ T cells sorted from blood. All receptors come from a man in his thirties or forties in good health.

The chain links TRBV13 to TRBJ2-7; 11 nucleotides align to TRBD2. The V and J ends lost 0 bases and 3 bases, in that order; junction bases with no gene match: 4. Germline V lookup: CDR1 PRHDT, CDR2 FYEKMQ (reference sequence). This CDR3 comprises 16 residues. The CDR3 DNA sequence: TGTGCCAGCAGCTTAGGGACTAGCGGGACCCTCTACGAGCAGTACTTC. Translation: CASSLGTSGTLYEQYF. Complete variable domain (other parts from reference TRBV13 and TRBJ2-7): AAGVIQSPRHLIKEKRETATLKCYPIPRHDTVYWYQQGPGQDPQFLISFYEKMQSDKGSIPDRFSAQQFSDYHSELNMSSLELGDSALYFCASSLGTSGTLYEQYFGPGTRLTVT.

The chain recombines TRBV6-6 with TRBJ1-5, with 8 bases lining up with TRBD1. The V gene end was trimmed by 6 bases and the J gene end by 7 bases; junction bases not matched to a gene: 2. The CDR3 sequence is 12 residues long. Germline V gives CDR1 MNHNY, CDR2 SVGAGI (reference sequence). The CDR3 DNA reads TGTGCCAGCAGGACAGGGGCCCAGCCCCAGCATTTT. Translating it yields CASRTGAQPQHF.

The chain carries TRBV4-1 and TRBJ1-2; D might be TRBD1 (6 bases). This CDR3 is built from 17 residues. Germline assignment: CDR1 MGHRA and CDR2 YSYEKL. The ends were cut back, 1 base at V and 5 bases at J, with 20 bases in the middle. This chain's CDR3 is CASSQAHQKGDRYGYTF. The CDR3 DNA reads TGCGCCAGCAGCCAAGCCCACCAAAAGGGGGACCGATATGGCTACACCTTC.

The rearrangement uses TRBV27 and TRBJ2-2; D is possibly TRBD1 or TRBD2 (5 bases each). The CDR3 contains 14 residues. The V gene's germline CDR1 is MNHEY and CDR2 SMNVEV (reference sequence). V was cut by 4 bases and J by 6 bases, with 12 bases left in between. This chain's CDR3 is CASSSRGRAGELFF. The CDR3 DNA follows: TGTGCCAGCAGTTCCCGGGGCCGCGCCGGGGAGCTGTTTTTT.

CDR3 amino acids: CASSDRGREAFF. CDR3 nucleotides: TGTGCCAGCAGCGATAGGGGGCGCGAAGCTTTCTTT. This chain links TRBV6-5 with TRBJ1-1; TRBD1 agrees at 7 bases. The CDR3 has 12 residues. Germline CDR1 reads MNHEY; CDR2 reads SVGAGI. V gave up 6 bases and J gave up 8 bases; unmatched junction bases: 6.

The chain has TRBV6-1 and TRBJ2-7; TRBD1 aligns across 8 bases. The CDR3 runs 18 residues. V was pared by 4 bases and J by 2 bases, with 16 bases of the junction left unmatched. CDR1 is MNHNS and CDR2 is SASEGT in the germline V gene. The CDR3 loop is CASSASITGTGITYEQYF. The CDR3 region has the DNA TGTGCCAGCAGTGCCTCAATCACCGGGACAGGCATAACCTACGAGCAGTACTTC.

This chain uses TRBV14 with TRBJ1-1, with D uncertain. V was pared by 1 base and J by 1 base, with 10 bases between. CDR3 length: 15 amino acids. CDR1 SGHDN and CDR2 FVKESK come from the germline V gene. CDR3 sequence: CASSQVRPRNTEAFF. CDR3 DNA sequence: TGTGCCAGCAGCCAAGTCCGCCCCAGGAACACTGAAGCTTTCTTT.

The V and J genes are TRBV5-6 and TRBJ1-1, with TRBD1 identical over 8 bases. From germline, CDR1 is SGHDT and CDR2 YYEEEE. The CDR3 contains 14 residues. With 4 bases clipped from V and 1 base from J, the junction kept 3 bases outside the gene matches. CDR3 bases: TGTGCCAGCAGCCCCACAGGGGGGAACACTGAAGCTTTCTTT. Protein: CASSPTGGNTEAFF.

The chain is built from TRBV29-1 and TRBJ2-3; 8 bases align to TRBD1. V lost 7 bases and J lost 2; bases outside the gene matches: 5. Germline V gene data show CDR1 as SQVTM and CDR2 as ANQGSEA. The CDR3 covers 13 residues. Here the CDR3 reads CSGRTGTTDTQYF. Here the CDR3 DNA reads TGCAGCGGGCGGACAGGGACCACAGATACGCAGTATTTT.

The chain joins TRBV5-1 to TRBJ2-5, with 11 bases matching TRBD2. After removal of 4 bases from V and 0 bases from J, the junction contained 8 bases not matched to a gene. Germline assignment: CDR1 SGHRS and CDR2 YFSETQ. The CDR3 totals 17 residues. In nucleotides, the CDR3 is TGCGCCAGCAGCAGCGGACTAGCGGGTACGGACCAAGAGACCCAGTACTTC. Translated, it gives CASSSGLAGTDQETQYF.

This clone appeared once. This sequence joins TRBV6-5 and TRBJ1-1, with D perhaps TRBD1 (6 bases). The CDR3 totals 14 residues. Germline CDR1 and CDR2: MNHEY and SVGAGI. V was pared by 6 bases and J by 4 bases, with 15 bases between. The CDR3 sequence: CASRSRGAGTEAFF. The CDR3 DNA is TGTGCCAGCAGGTCCCGGGGGGCTGGCACTGAAGCTTTCTTT.